The clone carrying this T cell receptor (beta chain) was counted ten times or more. Its antigen is not known. MiXCR, applied by TCRdb to the 5' RACE reads, yields one record per CDR3 protein. The repertoire holds some 500,000 distinct CDR3 sequences, with 9.5% to 10% as singletons. This CDR3 has 14 residues. After removal of 1 base from V and 8 bases from J, the junction contained 6 bases not matched to a gene. Germline CDR1 reads SGHRS; CDR2 reads YFSETQ. The data are from a study of identical twins. Broader study findings: These conclusions were based on statistical analysis (cross-sectional, not following the same donors).

The same sample was also studied in work on yellow fever vaccine responses in identical twins.

The chain carries TRBV5-1 and TRBJ2-1; 7 bases match TRBD1. Material: PBMCs. This TCR came from a woman aged 18-29 years in good health. In DNA form, the CDR3 reads TGCGCCAGCAGCTTGAGGGACAGCTCGGATGAGCAGTTCTTC. The encoded protein is CASSLRDSSDEQFF.